This T cell receptor (beta chain) was observed in a study of blood T cell repertoires in COVID-19. Study-wide context: T cells, B-cell-depleted T cells, or PBMCs provided the cDNA or gDNA that served as material.

This CDR3 has 14 amino acids. CDR1 SGHTA and CDR2 FQGNSA come from the germline V gene. The germline V and J ends were trimmed by 5 bases and 5 bases, with 16 bases remaining between them. Measured with immunoSEQ multiplex PCR; TCRdb has only the in-frame clones, and not every one. The table shows more than 200,000 clones, with under 90% occurring only once. The gene calls are TRBV7-2 and TRBJ2-7; a possible D gene is TRBD2 (7 bases). Sequencing was performed on peripheral blood. The sequence derives from a middle-aged man with acute or convalescent COVID-19. The CDR3 loop is CASSLPVGGHEQYF. The CDR3, as DNA: TGTGCCAGCAGCCTTCCGGTGGGGGGGCACGAGCAGTACTTC.